This TCR beta chain is drawn from a study of PD-1 blockade in classical Hodgkin lymphoma. As to this clone: Its specificity is not known.

The data were produced by immunoSEQ multiplex PCR, yet TCRdb's version contains in-frame clones alone and is incomplete. The sample contains tens of thousands of clones, 75% to 90% of which appear only once. Overall study findings and caveats: Newly diagnosed patients had diversity similar to the baseline diversity of complete responders. A significant rise in TCR diversity was seen by C4D1 for CD4+ cells but not for CD8+ cells.

Autologous stem cell transplantation was followed by relapse in every patient, and brentuximab vedotin exposure varied. Patients reached a best response of complete response, partial response or progressive disease. V lost 6 bases, J lost 2 bases, and 11 bases stayed unmatched. The germline gives CDR1 MNHEY, CDR2 SMNVEV (reference sequence). There are 17 residues in the CDR3. The V gene is TRBV27, the J gene TRBJ2-2; 8 nucleotides align to TRBD2. This receptor was obtained from a human donor with classical Hodgkin lymphoma. Sequenced here: peripheral blood mononuclear cells (PBMCs), sampled before the second cycle of nivolumab. CDR3 loop: CASRPTGTRQNTGELFF. CDR3 sequence (DNA): TGTGCCAGCAGACCCACCGGGACTAGGCAAAACACCGGGGAGCTGTTTTTT.